These T cell receptor beta chains were read from a single sample in a study of cytomegalovirus exposure and HLA in healthy donors. The data were produced by immunoSEQ multiplex PCR, yet TCRdb's version contains in-frame clones alone and is incomplete. The sample shows approximately 110,000 clones, around three quarters of them seen only once. Sequencing was done on a sample of PBMCs. The receptors derive from a man aged 45-65 years in good health and CMV-seropositive. Each CDR3 is given with its conserved first and last residue. D genes are given only for firm matches. Expanded clones get a size class; other rows say once, few or many, or leave the size out.

TRBV6-1,-,-,TRBJ2-5,CASSEQKQETQYF,TGTGCCAGCAGTGAACAGAAACAAGAGACCCAGTACTTC
TRBV7-9,-,-,TRBJ2-5,CASSRDTQETQYF,TGTGCCAGCAGCCGGGACACCCAAGAGACCCAGTACTTC
TRBV6-5,-,-,TRBJ2-7,CASSLHGTPRGEQYF,TGTGCCAGCAGCCTACACGGCACCCCTAGGGGGGAGCAGTACTTC
TRBV6-4,-,-,TRBJ2-1,CASTSYNEQFF,TGTGCCAGCACCAGCTACAATGAGCAGTTCTTC
TRBV6-5,-,-,TRBJ2-2,CASSYVSGELFF,TGTGCCAGCAGTTACGTATCCGGGGAGCTGTTTTTT
TRBV6-5,TRBD1,-,TRBJ1-1,CASSYRLGTDEAFF,TGTGCCAGCAGTTACCGGCTAGGGACAGATGAAGCTTTCTTT
TRBV12-5,-,-,TRBJ2-7,CASGPRQEPYEQYF,TGTGCTAGTGGTCCCCGACAGGAGCCCTACGAGCAGTACTTC
TRBV5-1,TRBD1,once,TRBJ1-5,CASSLFPGGSGQPQHF,TGCGCCAGCAGCTTATTTCCAGGGGGCTCGGGTCAGCCCCAGCATTTT
TRBV4-2,-,-,TRBJ1-3,CASRSTVDTIYF,TGTGCCAGCAGGTCGACAGTAGACACCATATATTTT
TRBV7-6,-,-,TRBJ1-1,CASSRTDLNTEAFF,TGTGCCAGCAGCCGGACAGACCTGAACACTGAAGCTTTCTTT
TRBV7-3,TRBD2,few,TRBJ2-3,CASSGSGEVTDTQYF,TGTGCCAGCAGCGGGAGCGGGGAAGTCACAGATACGCAGTATTTT
TRBV7-6,-,-,TRBJ1-4,CASSLGGEVDEKLFF,TGTGCCAGCAGCTTAGGCGGGGAGGTGGATGAAAAACTGTTTTTT
TRBV5-1,-,-,TRBJ1-6,CASSLDMAGTPSPLHF,TGCGCCAGCAGCTTGGATATGGCGGGGACCCCATCACCCCTCCACTTT
TRBV10-3,-,-,TRBJ2-6,CAISESEGNSGANGLTF,TGTGCCATCAGTGAGTCGGAAGGAAACTCTGGGGCCAACGGCCTGACTTTC
TRBV12-5,TRBD1,-,TRBJ1-3,CASGREQGSGNTIYF,TGTGCTAGTGGACGAGAACAGGGGTCTGGAAACACCATATATTTT
TRBV5-4,TRBD2,-,TRBJ2-2,CASSIAGGRTGELFF,TGTGCCAGCAGTATAGCGGGAGGGAGGACCGGGGAGCTGTTTTTT
TRBV28,TRBD2,-,TRBJ2-1,CANSGRNNEQFF,TGTGCCAATAGCGGGCGAAACAATGAGCAGTTCTTC
TRBV9,-,once,TRBJ1-1,CASSVAPQGMDTEAFF,TGTGCCAGCAGCGTAGCACCCCAGGGGATGGACACTGAAGCTTTCTTT
TRBV14,TRBD1,-,TRBJ2-7,CASSPGQILREQYF,TGTGCCAGCAGCCCGGGACAGATTTTGAGAGAGCAGTACTTC
TRBV5-6,-,-,TRBJ2-5,CASSRGQLEETQYF,TGTGCCAGCAGCAGAGGACAGCTCGAAGAGACCCAGTACTTC
TRBV6-5,-,-,TRBJ1-5,CASSYGPDQPQHF,TGTGCCAGCAGTTACGGTCCGGATCAGCCCCAGCATTTT
TRBV9,-,-,TRBJ1-2,CASSVDSPWGNPYGYTF,TGTGCCAGCAGCGTCGATTCTCCATGGGGCAATCCGTATGGCTACACCTTC
TRBV7-2,TRBD2,few,TRBJ2-1,CASVSGFAGLEKDEQFF,TGTGCCAGCGTTTCGGGGTTTGCTGGACTAGAAAAGGATGAGCAGTTCTTC
TRBV19,-,-,TRBJ2-5,CASSIWGDSETQYF,TGTGCCAGTAGTATTTGGGGGGACTCGGAGACCCAGTACTTC
TRBV7-3,-,-,TRBJ2-1,CASSLSRDSSNEQFF,TGTGCCAGCAGCTTATCCCGGGACTCTTCAAATGAGCAGTTCTTC
TRBV20-1,-,few,TRBJ2-1,CSAYSNEQFF,TGCAGTGCTTATTCCAATGAGCAGTTCTTC
TRBV5-1,TRBD2,-,TRBJ2-3,CASSAAPGGDTDTQYF,TGCGCCAGCAGCGCGGCCCCGGGGGGGGACACAGATACGCAGTATTTT